The present T cell receptor beta chain was sequenced within a study of memory CD4+ T cells and cytomegalovirus serostatus. Study-level information: Of the healthy Belgian adults, several were CMV seropositive and 20 to 30 seronegative.

Single viable CD3+CD4+CD8-CD45RO+ cells were sorted as the memory CD4+ T cells. How the authors handled the data: After removing out-of-frame reads, around 2,000,000 distinct TCRbeta sequences remained. Assay used: immunoSEQ multiplex PCR; TCRdb lists only in-frame clones, some missing. V and J calls plus clone size are reproduced from that table; the DNA served to infer D and trimming. Altogether approximately 63,000 clones are present, roughly 80% being singletons, with the ten largest covering 0.53%. Points from the study as a whole: CD4+ memory repertoires contained about 40% of the roughly 160 reported CMV TCRbeta sequences. Suggested: most of the CMV-linked TCR signature lies in CD4+ memory cells.

A note on this clone: Its matching antigen is unknown.

Trimming took 1 base from V and 4 from J, leaving 9 bases between them. Germline V gene sequence: CDR1 ENHRY, CDR2 SYGVKD. This CDR3 contains 14 residues. Sequenced: memory CD4+ T cells from blood. The V gene is TRBV10-3, the J gene TRBJ2-3, with D unresolved. The source is an adult in good health and CMV-seronegative. Some clones in this sample may be carry-over from other donors' samples. CDR3 residues: CAISEWSSPDTQYF. As DNA, the CDR3 is TGTGCCATCAGTGAGTGGAGCTCCCCAGATACGCAGTATTTT.